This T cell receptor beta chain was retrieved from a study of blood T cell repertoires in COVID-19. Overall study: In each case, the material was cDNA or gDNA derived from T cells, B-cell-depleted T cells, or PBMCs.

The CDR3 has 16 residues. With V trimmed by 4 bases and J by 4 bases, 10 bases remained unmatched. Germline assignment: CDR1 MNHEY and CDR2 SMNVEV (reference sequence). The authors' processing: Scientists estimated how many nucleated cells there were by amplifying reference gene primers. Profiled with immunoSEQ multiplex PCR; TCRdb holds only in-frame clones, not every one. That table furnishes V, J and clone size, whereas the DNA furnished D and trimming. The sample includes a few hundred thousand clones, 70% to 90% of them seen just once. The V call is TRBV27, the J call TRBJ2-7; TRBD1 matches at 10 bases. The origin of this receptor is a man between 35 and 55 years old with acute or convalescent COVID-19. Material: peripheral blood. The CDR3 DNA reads TGTGCCAGCAGTTCAACCGGGACAGGGGAGATTTACGAGCAGTACTTC. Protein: CASSSTGTGEIYEQYF.